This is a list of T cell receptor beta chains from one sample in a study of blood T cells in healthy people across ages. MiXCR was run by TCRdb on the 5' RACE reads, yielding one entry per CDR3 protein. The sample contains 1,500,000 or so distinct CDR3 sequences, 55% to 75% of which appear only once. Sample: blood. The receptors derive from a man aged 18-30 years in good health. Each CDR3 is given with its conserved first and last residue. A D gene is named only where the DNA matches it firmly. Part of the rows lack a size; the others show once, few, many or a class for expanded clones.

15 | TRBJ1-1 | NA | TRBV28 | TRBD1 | CASSPGQGVSTEAFF | TGTGCCAGCAGTCCCGGACAGGGGGTATCCACTGAAGCTTTCTTT
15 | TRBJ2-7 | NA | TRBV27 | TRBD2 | CASKATSGSTHEQYF | TGTGCCAGCAAGGCCACTAGCGGGAGTACGCACGAGCAGTACTTC
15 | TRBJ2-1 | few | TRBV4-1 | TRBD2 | CASSQEWREYNEQFF | TGCGCCAGCAGCCAAGAATGGCGGGAGTACAATGAGCAGTTCTTC
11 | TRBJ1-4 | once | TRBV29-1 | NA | CSVEVGWGLFF | TGCAGCGTTGAAGTCGGCTGGGGTCTGTTTTTT
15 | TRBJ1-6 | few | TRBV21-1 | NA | CASSIYRERSSPLHF | TGTGCCAGCAGCATTTACCGGGAGCGGAGTTCACCCCTCCACTTT
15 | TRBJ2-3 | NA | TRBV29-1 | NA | CSVALRLDPTNTQYF | TGCAGCGTTGCTTTAAGATTGGACCCCACCAATACGCAGTATTTT
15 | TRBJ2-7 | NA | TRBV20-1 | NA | CSASSGTSASYEQYF | TGCAGTGCTAGCTCCGGGACTTCGGCTTCCTACGAGCAGTACTTC
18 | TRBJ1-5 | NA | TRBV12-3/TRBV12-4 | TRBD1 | CASSVSWDRGNLGQPQHF | TGTGCCAGCAGTGTGAGCTGGGACAGGGGAAATCTCGGGCAGCCCCAGCATTTT
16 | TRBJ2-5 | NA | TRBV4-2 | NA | CASSQAQWSPQETQYF | TGTGCCAGCAGCCAAGCCCAGTGGAGTCCCCAAGAGACCCAGTACTTC
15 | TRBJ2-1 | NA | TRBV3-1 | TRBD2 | CASSQGGRAYNEQFF | TGTGCCAGCAGCCAAGGTGGGAGGGCCTACAATGAGCAGTTCTTC
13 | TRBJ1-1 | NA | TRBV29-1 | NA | CSVSPAMNAEAFF | TGCAGCGTTAGTCCGGCGATGAACGCTGAAGCTTTCTTT
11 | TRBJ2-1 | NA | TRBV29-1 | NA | CSVGPLVEQFF | TGCAGCGTCGGCCCCCTAGTTGAGCAGTTCTTC
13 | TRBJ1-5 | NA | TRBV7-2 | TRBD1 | CASSLTGWQPQHF | TGTGCCAGCAGCTTGACAGGGTGGCAGCCCCAGCATTTT
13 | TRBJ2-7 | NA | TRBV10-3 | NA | CAISESRSIEQYF | TGTGCCATCAGTGAGTCGCGCTCCATCGAGCAGTACTTC
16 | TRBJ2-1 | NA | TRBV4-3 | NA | CASSPVGRGPHNEQFF | TGCGCCAGCAGCCCGGTCGGGAGGGGGCCTCACAATGAGCAGTTCTTC
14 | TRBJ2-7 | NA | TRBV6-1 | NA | CASAGGLKGYEQYF | TGTGCCAGCGCCGGGGGTCTTAAGGGCTACGAGCAGTACTTC
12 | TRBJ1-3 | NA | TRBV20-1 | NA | CSARDMGNTIYF | TGCAGTGCTAGAGATATGGGAAACACCATATATTTT
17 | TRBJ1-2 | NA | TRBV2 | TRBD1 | CASSVTQLRDSLYGYTF | TGTGCCAGCAGCGTAACCCAACTCCGGGACAGCTTATATGGCTACACCTTC
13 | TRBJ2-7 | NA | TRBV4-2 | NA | CASSPRLVYEQYF | TGTGCCAGCAGCCCCCGACTAGTCTACGAGCAGTACTTC
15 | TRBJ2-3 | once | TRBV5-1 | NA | CASSLVGEGTDTQYF | TGCGCCAGCAGCTTAGTTGGCGAGGGGACAGATACGCAGTATTTT
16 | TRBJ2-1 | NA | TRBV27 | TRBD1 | CASSHGTGGGLNEQFF | TGTGCCAGCAGTCACGGGACAGGGGGCGGATTGAATGAGCAGTTCTTC
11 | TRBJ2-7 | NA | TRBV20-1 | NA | CSGDSAYEQYF | TGCAGTGGGGACTCGGCCTACGAGCAGTACTTC
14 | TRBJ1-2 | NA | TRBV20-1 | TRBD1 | CSASPGDSEYGYTF | TGCAGTGCTAGCCCTGGGGACAGCGAGTATGGCTACACCTTC
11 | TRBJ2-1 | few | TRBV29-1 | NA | CSVESGNEQFF | TGCAGCGTTGAAAGTGGTAATGAGCAGTTCTTC
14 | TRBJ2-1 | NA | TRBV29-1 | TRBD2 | CSGGRAGVNNEQFF | TGCAGCGGGGGACGAGCGGGAGTCAACAATGAGCAGTTCTTC
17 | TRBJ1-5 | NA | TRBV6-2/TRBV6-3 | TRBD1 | CASISGTGINSNQPQHF | TGTGCCAGCATTTCCGGGACAGGGATTAATAGCAATCAGCCCCAGCATTTT
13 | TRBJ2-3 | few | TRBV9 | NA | CASSPGGRVTQYF | TGTGCCAGCAGCCCCGGGGGTCGCGTTACGCAGTATTTT
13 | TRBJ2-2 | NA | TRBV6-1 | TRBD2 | CATRGGGNRELFF | TGTGCCACTCGGGGCGGGGGGAACAGGGAGCTGTTTTTT
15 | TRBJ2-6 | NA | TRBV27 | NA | CASSSLTSGANVLTF | TGTGCCAGCAGTTCATTGACTTCTGGGGCCAACGTCCTGACTTTC
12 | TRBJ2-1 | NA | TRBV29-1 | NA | CSAIPSRREQFF | TGCAGCGCCATTCCCTCACGTCGGGAGCAGTTCTTC
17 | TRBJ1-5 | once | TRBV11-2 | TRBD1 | CASSPGQGVGDNQPQHF | TGTGCCAGCAGCCCGGGACAGGGGGTAGGGGACAATCAGCCCCAGCATTTT
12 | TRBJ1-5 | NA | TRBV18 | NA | CASSLPDQPQHF | TGTGCCAGCTCCCTGCCGGATCAGCCCCAGCATTTT
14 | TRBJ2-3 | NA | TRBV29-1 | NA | CSVDGTASTDAQYF | TGCAGCGTTGATGGCACAGCTAGCACAGATGCGCAGTATTTT
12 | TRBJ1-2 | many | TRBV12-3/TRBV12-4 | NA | CASSLGRSGYTF | TGTGCCAGCAGTTTGGGCAGATCTGGCTACACCTTC
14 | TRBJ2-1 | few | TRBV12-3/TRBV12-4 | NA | CASSLPLTRYEQFF | TGTGCCAGCAGTTTACCCCTCACTAGATACGAGCAGTTCTTC
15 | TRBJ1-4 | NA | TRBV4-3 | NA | CASSQGGRTNEKLFF | TGCGCCAGCAGCCAAGGGGGGCGAACTAATGAAAAACTGTTTTTT
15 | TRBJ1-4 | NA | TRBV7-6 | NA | CASSLSGGPNEELFF | TGTGCCAGCAGCTTATCGGGGGGACCTAATGAAGAACTGTTTTTT
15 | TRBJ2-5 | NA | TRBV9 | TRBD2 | CASSVDGGGGGEQYF | TGTGCCAGCAGCGTAGACGGCGGCGGTGGGGGGGAGCAGTACTTC
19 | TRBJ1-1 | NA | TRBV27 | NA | CASSLSSGATRISDTEAFF | TGTGCCAGCAGTTTATCATCAGGGGCAACCCGAATTAGCGACACTGAAGCTTTCTTT
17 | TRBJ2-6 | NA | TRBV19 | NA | CASSLASSASGANVLTF | TGTGCCAGTAGTCTTGCTTCCAGCGCCTCTGGGGCCAACGTCCTGACTTTC
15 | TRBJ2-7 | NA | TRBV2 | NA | CASSVDRHMSDEQYF | TGTGCCAGCAGCGTAGACAGGCACATGTCCGATGAGCAGTACTTC
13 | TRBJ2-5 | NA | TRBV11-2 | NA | CASSLEAYETQYF | TGTGCCAGCAGCTTAGAAGCGTATGAGACCCAGTACTTC
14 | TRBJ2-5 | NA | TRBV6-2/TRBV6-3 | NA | CASSAPAAGLEQYF | TGTGCCAGCAGTGCGCCGGCAGCCGGCTTGGAGCAGTACTTC
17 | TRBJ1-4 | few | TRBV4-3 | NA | CASSQDWTTATNEKLFF | TGCGCCAGCAGCCAAGATTGGACTACTGCAACTAATGAAAAACTGTTTTTT
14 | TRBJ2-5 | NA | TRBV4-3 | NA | CASSQETGIQTQYF | TGCGCCAGCAGCCAAGAAACAGGGATCCAGACCCAGTACTTC
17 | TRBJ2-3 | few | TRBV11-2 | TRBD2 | CASSSPMAGGDTDTQYF | TGTGCCAGCAGCTCCCCAATGGCGGGGGGCGACACAGATACGCAGTATTTT
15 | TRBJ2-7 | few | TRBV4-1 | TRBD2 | CASSQGGTSGNEQYF | TGCGCCAGCAGCCAAGGGGGGACTAGCGGGAACGAGCAGTACTTC
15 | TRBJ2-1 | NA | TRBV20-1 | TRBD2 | CSARDMTSGYNEQFF | TGCAGTGCTAGAGATATGACTAGCGGCTACAATGAGCAGTTCTTC
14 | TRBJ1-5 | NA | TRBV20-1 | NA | CSASETQSNQPQHF | TGCAGTGCTTCAGAAACTCAAAGCAATCAGCCCCAGCATTTT